Sequencing of this T cell receptor (beta chain) was carried out in a study of metastatic and nonmetastatic thyroid tumors. V lost 2 bases and J 2 bases, leaving 18 bases between the germline ends. The CDR3 totals 17 residues. Germline V lookup: CDR1 MDHEN, CDR2 SYDVKM. This clone turned up a few times. The antigen is undetermined. Original analysis: A classifier of distant metastasis in papillary thyroid cancer was built from CDR3 differences (across clinicopathological groups). TCRdb reanalyzed the PCR reads via MiXCR. The authors' filters were not applied to this entry. This table has approximately 50,000 clones, 20% to 25% appearing once. General study points: Reportedly, malignant thyroid tumors had significantly higher TCR beta diversity than benign nodules, in blood and tumor.

Each patient came to thyroid surgery without any prior treatment (of any kind). The receptor was derived from a female donor with papillary thyroid cancer or a benign thyroid nodule (not recorded which). Some clones in this sample may be carry-over from other donors' samples. The chain couples TRBV28 to TRBJ1-2; D uncertain. Sequencing was carried out using blood. CDR3 in DNA: TGTGCCAGCAGTTTACCGGGAAAGGAGGTTCAAAACTATGGCTACACCTTC. Protein sequence: CASSLPGKEVQNYGYTF.